These T cell receptor beta chains were read from a single sample in a study of blood T cell repertoires in COVID-19. Generated by immunoSEQ multiplex PCR, the TCRdb table keeps only in-frame clones and is missing some. This table holds roughly 79,000 clones, around 80% found once. Input material: peripheral blood. The receptor source for this set is a man aged 55 to 70 with active or convalescent COVID-19. Both conserved end residues are part of each CDR3. A D gene is named only where the DNA matches it firmly. Expanded clones are given a class, and other clones once, few, many or no size at all.

V gene,D gene,J gene,clone size,CDR3 protein,CDR3 DNA
TRBV7-2,.,TRBJ1-1,.,CASSSAGNTEAFF,TGTGCCAGCAGCTCTGCAGGGAACACTGAAGCTTTCTTT
TRBV7-9,.,TRBJ1-2,.,CASSGHGHFGYTF,TGTGCCAGCAGCGGTCATGGGCATTTCGGCTACACCTTC
TRBV3-1/TRBV3-2,.,TRBJ2-7,.,CASSQEGQGGYEQYF,TGTGCCAGCAGCCAAGAAGGCCAGGGGGGATACGAGCAGTACTTC
TRBV7-2,.,TRBJ1-2,few,CASSLTGGGAGYTF,TGTGCCAGCAGCTTGACGGGAGGTGGGGCTGGCTACACCTTC
TRBV2,.,TRBJ2-1,.,CARDGGGYNEQFF,TGTGCCCGTGATGGAGGAGGGTACAATGAGCAGTTCTTC
TRBV24-1,.,TRBJ1-2,.,CATSDPNPEQPTQDYGYTF,TGTGCCACCAGTGACCCCAACCCTGAGCAACCTACCCAAGACTATGGCTACACCTTC
TRBV5-1,TRBD2,TRBJ2-7,.,CASSQTSGDTYEQYF,TGCGCCAGCAGTCAAACTAGCGGGGATACCTACGAGCAGTACTTC
TRBV7-2,TRBD1,TRBJ2-5,.,CASSPPAGGLKVTQYF,TGTGCCAGCAGCCCCCCCGCAGGGGGCCTAAAGGTGACCCAGTACTTC
TRBV11-2,TRBD1,TRBJ2-7,.,CASSLGSRGPSYEQYF,TGTGCCAGCAGCTTAGGCTCCAGGGGGCCAAGCTACGAGCAGTACTTC
TRBV7-2,TRBD1,TRBJ1-2,.,CASSPGQGLPANYGYTF,TGTGCCAGCAGCCCAGGACAGGGACTACCAGCTAACTATGGCTACACCTTC
TRBV6-6,.,TRBJ2-3,.,CASSPTRADTQYF,TGTGCCAGCAGCCCGACTAGAGCAGATACGCAGTATTTT
TRBV12-3/TRBV12-4,.,TRBJ1-5,.,CASSADTNQPQHF,TGTGCCAGCTCGGCGGATACCAATCAGCCCCAGCATTTT
TRBV19,TRBD1,TRBJ1-5,once,CASSMMTGQYQPQHF,TGTGCCAGTAGTATGATGACAGGGCAATATCAGCCCCAGCATTTT
TRBV7-2,.,TRBJ2-7,.,CASSSHGRRYEQYF,TGTGCCAGCAGCTCCCATGGACGGAGGTACGAGCAGTACTTC
TRBV6-2/TRBV6-3,TRBD1,TRBJ1-4,.,CASSPRQGVATNEKLFF,TGTGCCAGCAGCCCTCGACAGGGAGTTGCAACTAATGAAAAACTGTTTTTT
TRBV6-5,TRBD2,TRBJ2-5,.,CASRRLAGGQETQYF,TGTGCCAGCAGAAGACTAGCGGGGGGACAAGAGACCCAGTACTTC
TRBV11-2,.,TRBJ2-5,.,CASSLDLITIQETQYF,TGTGCCAGCAGCTTAGATCTTATCACTATTCAAGAGACCCAGTACTTC
TRBV4-1,.,TRBJ2-3,.,CASSLGTGTDTQYF,TGCGCCAGCAGCCTCGGGACTGGCACAGATACGCAGTATTTT
TRBV27,.,TRBJ2-3,.,CASRWRGKGDTQYF,TGTGCCTCTCGGTGGCGGGGTAAGGGAGATACGCAGTATTTT
TRBV5-4,.,TRBJ1-1,.,CASSLGSDTEAFF,TGTGCCAGCAGCTTGGGCAGTGACACTGAAGCTTTCTTT
TRBV7-9,.,TRBJ2-3,.,CASTKGGGSDTQYF,TGTGCCAGCACAAAAGGGGGGGGATCAGATACGCAGTATTTT
TRBV4-3,TRBD2,TRBJ2-5,.,CASSQEWASGGAGRETQYF,TGCGCCAGCAGCCAAGAATGGGCGAGCGGGGGGGCCGGGAGAGAGACCCAGTACTTC
TRBV5-6,TRBD2,TRBJ2-1,.,CASSPLKRGVSYNEQFF,TGTGCCAGCAGCCCCCTCAAGCGGGGAGTCTCCTACAATGAGCAGTTCTTC
TRBV7-7,TRBD2,TRBJ2-5,.,CASSFTGTSGSETQYF,TGTGCTAGCAGCTTTACCGGGACTAGTGGATCGGAGACCCAGTACTTC
TRBV4-3,.,TRBJ1-2,.,CASSQDLEGNYGYTF,TGCGCCAGCAGCCAAGATCTGGAGGGTAACTATGGCTACACCTTC
TRBV6-5,TRBD2,TRBJ2-5,.,CASTRLAGAQETQYF,TGTGCCAGCACTCGACTAGCGGGGGCCCAAGAGACCCAGTACTTC
TRBV19,.,TRBJ2-5,few,CASSPRAGGHYQETQYF,TGTGCCAGTAGCCCCCGAGCGGGCGGGCACTACCAAGAGACCCAGTACTTC
TRBV10-3,.,TRBJ1-4,.,CAISETSGGKLFF,TGTGCCATCAGTGAGACGAGCGGCGGAAAACTGTTTTTT
TRBV9,TRBD2,TRBJ2-2,once,CASSVRASGGPGELFF,TGTGCCAGCAGCGTACGGGCCTCGGGGGGGCCCGGGGAGCTGTTTTTT
TRBV6-4,.,TRBJ1-2,.,CASSDGGTTNYGYTF,TGTGCCAGCAGTGACGGAGGCACCACTAACTATGGCTACACCTTC
TRBV2,TRBD1,TRBJ2-5,.,CASSERGQNQETQYF,TGTGCCAGCAGCGAACGGGGACAGAACCAAGAGACCCAGTACTTC
TRBV10-1,.,TRBJ2-7,.,CASTYVRSSYEQYF,TGCGCCAGCACCTACGTTAGGAGCTCCTACGAGCAGTACTTC
TRBV3-1/TRBV3-2,TRBD2,TRBJ2-5,.,CASSHASTSGGPHQETQYF,TGTGCCAGCAGCCACGCCAGTACTAGCGGGGGACCGCACCAAGAGACCCAGTACTTC
TRBV2,TRBD1,TRBJ1-5,few,CASSEQGANQPQHF,TGTGCCAGCAGTGAGCAGGGGGCAAATCAGCCCCAGCATTTT
TRBV7-2,TRBD1,TRBJ2-7,.,CASSLSAATGGYEQYF,TGTGCCAGCAGCCTATCCGCTGCGACAGGGGGCTACGAGCAGTACTTC
TRBV27,.,TRBJ1-2,.,CASSFHSSEDGYTF,TGTGCCAGCAGTTTTCACTCATCGGAGGATGGCTACACCTTC
TRBV5-1,TRBD1,TRBJ1-2,.,CASILDPGQDFYGYTF,TGCGCCAGCATCCTGGACCCGGGACAGGACTTCTATGGCTACACCTTC
TRBV5-8,TRBD2,TRBJ2-2,.,CASSPGLAGGPTGELFF,TGTGCCAGCAGCCCTGGACTAGCGGGGGGGCCAACCGGGGAGCTGTTTTTT
TRBV4-1,.,TRBJ1-4,.,CASSQEPRAFRLFF,TGCGCCAGCAGCCAAGAGCCGAGGGCGTTCAGACTGTTTTTT
TRBV19,TRBD1,TRBJ1-5,once,CASSPRRNDRAQPQHF,TGTGCCAGTAGTCCAAGGAGGAATGACAGGGCCCAGCCCCAGCATTTT
TRBV7-2,.,TRBJ1-6,.,CASSRGGDNSPLHF,TGTGCCAGCAGCCGCGGGGGGGACAATTCACCCCTCCACTTT
TRBV5-1,TRBD1,TRBJ1-6,.,CASSLETGRNSPLHF,TGCGCCAGCAGCTTGGAGACAGGGAGAAATTCACCCCTCCACTTT
TRBV6-5,.,TRBJ2-7,.,CASSQAGARQYF,TGTGCCAGCAGCCAGGCGGGGGCACGGCAGTACTTC
TRBV7-3,.,TRBJ2-1,few,CASSLSGDEQFF,TGTGCCAGCAGCTTAAGCGGAGATGAGCAGTTCTTC
TRBV11-2,TRBD1,TRBJ1-2,.,CASTANPDRVGYTF,TGTGCCAGCACCGCGAACCCGGACAGGGTTGGCTACACCTTC
TRBV4-2,.,TRBJ1-3,few,CASSQAGSGNTIYF,TGTGCCAGCAGCCAAGCAGGCTCTGGAAACACCATATATTTT
TRBV4-2,TRBD1,TRBJ1-3,.,CAIGTGGGSGNTIYF,TGTGCGATCGGGACAGGTGGGGGCTCTGGAAACACCATATATTTT
TRBV9,.,TRBJ2-5,.,CASTPGATETQYF,TGTGCCAGCACCCCCGGAGCCACAGAGACCCAGTACTTC
TRBV6-5,.,TRBJ2-7,once,CASSPSWGPYEQYF,TGTGCCAGCAGTCCGTCGTGGGGCCCCTACGAGCAGTACTTC
TRBV9,TRBD2,TRBJ2-1,.,CASSTQGLAGSGDAYNEQFF,TGTGCCAGCAGCACTCAAGGACTAGCGGGGTCAGGGGACGCCTACAATGAGCAGTTCTTC
TRBV7-9,TRBD1,TRBJ2-2,.,CASTPWDRNTGELFF,TGTGCCAGCACCCCCTGGGACAGGAACACCGGGGAGCTGTTTTTT
TRBV7-3,TRBD1,TRBJ1-2,.,CASSPRQGAASGYTF,TGTGCCAGCAGCCCCAGACAGGGGGCGGCGAGTGGCTACACCTTC
TRBV19,TRBD1,TRBJ1-2,.,CASSLQDREYGYTF,TGTGCCAGTAGTCTCCAGGACAGGGAGTATGGCTACACCTTC
TRBV9,TRBD2,TRBJ2-2,.,CASSGGLALATGELFF,TGTGCCAGCAGCGGCGGACTAGCCCTAGCCACCGGGGAGCTGTTTTTT
TRBV7-8,TRBD1,TRBJ1-2,.,CASSFPGGNYGYTF,TGTGCCAGCAGCTTTCCAGGGGGGAACTATGGCTACACCTTC